Each of the 16 T cell receptor beta chains below was sequenced from the same sample in a study of blood T cell repertoires in COVID-19. TCRdb's copy holds only in-frame clones and misses some; the assay was immunoSEQ multiplex PCR. Altogether about 190,000 clones are present, about 81% being singletons, with the ten largest covering approximately 15%. Input material: peripheral blood. Receptor source: a young man with active or convalescent COVID-19.

Regarding this clone: Other nucleotide sequences from this sample produce the same CDR3. The chain recombines TRBV6-5 with TRBJ1-4; 10 bases fit TRBD1. Trimming cost V 6 bases and J 4 bases; bases outside gene matches: 2. The CDR3 has 14 residues. Germline CDR1 reads MNHEY; CDR2 reads SVGAGI. The CDR3 protein is CASSRTGGNEKLFF. CDR3 bases: TGTGCCAGCAGCAGGACAGGGGGTAATGAAAAACTGTTTTTT.

This clone was seen a few times. The sample contains more than one DNA sequence encoding this CDR3. The CDR3 region is CASSSRQGQGYTF. In DNA, the CDR3 is TGTGCCAGCAGTTCCCGACAGGGGCAAGGCTACACCTTC. This chain uses TRBV28 with TRBJ1-2; TRBD1 agrees at 8 bases. The junction had 6 bases not matched to a gene; V was cut back by 4 bases and J by 8 bases. The CDR3 consists of 13 residues. The germline V gene encodes CDR1 MDHEN and CDR2 SYDVKM.

The rearrangement links TRBV6-5 to TRBJ2-3, with D maybe TRBD2 (6 bases). CDR1 and CDR2 from the germline V gene are MNHEY and SVGAGI. With 4 bases removed from V and 4 bases from J, the gap between germline ends came to 18 bases. The CDR3 length is 16 residues. The CDR3 region is CASSFRPGERADTQYF. The CDR3 DNA follows: TGTGCCAGCAGTTTCCGGCCGGGAGAAAGGGCAGATACGCAGTATTTT.

The J gene is TRBJ1-4, the V gene TRBV19; 10 bases line up with TRBD1. The J segment lost 8 bases and the V segment lost 8 bases, leaving 8 bases of the junction unmatched. Germline CDR1 LNHDA, CDR2 SQIVND (reference sequence). CDR3 size: 14 residues. The DNA of the CDR3 is TGTGCCAGTTCGGCAGACAGGGGGCGCGAAAAACTGTTTTTT. Its protein product is CASSADRGREKLFF. The full variable domain, completed using reference TRBV19 and TRBJ1-4, is DGGITQSPKYLFRKEGQNVTLSCEQNLNHDAMYWYRQDPGQGLRLIYYSQIVNDFQKGDIAEGYSVSREKKESFPLTVTSAQKNPTAFYLCASSADRGREKLFFGSGTQLSVL.

The V call is TRBV11-2, the J call TRBJ1-1, with 10 bases identical to TRBD1. The CDR3 is 15 residues long. The junction had 5 bases not matched to a gene; V was cut back by 5 bases and J by 2 bases. The germline CDR1 and CDR2 sequences are SGHAT and FQNNGV. The CDR3 protein is CASSLQTGGNTEAFF. The CDR3 bases are TGTGCCAGCAGCCTACAGACAGGGGGCAACACTGAAGCTTTCTTT.

This sequence joins TRBV24-1 and TRBJ2-1; 7 nucleotides match TRBD2. V was pared by 8 bases and J by 5 bases, with 11 bases of the junction left unmatched. The CDR3 has 15 amino acids. CDR1 KGHDR and CDR2 SFDVKD come from the germline V gene. The CDR3 nucleotides are TGTGCCACCATGCTCGGGGAGGGCCCCCACAATGAGCAGTTCTTC. This gives the protein CATMLGEGPHNEQFF.

J is TRBJ2-1 and V is TRBV7-9; possibly TRBD2 for D (6 bases). The germline gives CDR1 SEHNR, CDR2 FQNEAQ (reference sequence). With 6 bases removed from V and 5 bases from J, the gap between germline ends came to 11 bases. The CDR3 has 13 residues. The CDR3: CASSSGGNNEQFF. The CDR3 coding sequence is TGTGCCAGCAGTAGTGGGGGGAACAATGAGCAGTTCTTC. The full variable domain, with the rest looked up from reference TRBV7-9 and TRBJ2-1, is DTGVSQNPRHKITKRGQNVTFRCDPISEHNRLYWYRQTLGQGPEFLTYFQNEAQLEKSRLLSDRFSAERPKGSFSTLEIQRTEQGDSAMYLCASSSGGNNEQFFGPGTRLTVL.

The rearrangement uses TRBV21-1 and TRBJ2-7; the table calls TRBD1, which could not be checked here. TRBV21-1 is recorded as a pseudogene. The CDR3 length is 14 residues. The CDR3 sequence is CASSKGQNSYEQYV. In DNA form, the CDR3 reads TGTGCCAGCAGCAAAGGTCAGAACTCCTACGAGCAGTACGTC.

The chain employs TRBV7-2 and TRBJ2-7, with 10 bases lining up with TRBD2. Germline-derived CDR1 and CDR2 are SGHTA and FQGNSA. This CDR3 contains 18 residues. V trimming: 4 bases; J trimming: 4 bases; junction bases outside the gene matches: 16. CDR3 sequence (DNA): TGTGCCAGCAGCTCCCGTTCGGCTAGCGGGGGAGTCTTGTACGAGCAGTACTTC. The encoded protein is CASSSRSASGGVLYEQYF. The variable domain in full, completed from reference TRBV7-2 and TRBJ2-7, reads GAGVSQSPSNKVTEKGKDVELRCDPISGHTALYWYRQSLGQGLEFLIYFQGNSAPDKSGLPSDRFSAERTGGSVSTLTIQRTQQEDSAVYLCASSSRSASGGVLYEQYFGPGTRLTVT.

This chain joins TRBV12-5 and TRBJ1-5, with a tentative D call TRBD1 (6 bases). This CDR3 comprises 22 residues. Trimming pared 5 bases from V and 4 bases from J, leaving 36 bases between. Per germline, CDR1 LGHNT and CDR2 FRNRAP. The CDR3: CASGPTGNKGVLVGGGNQPQHF. Written as DNA, the CDR3 is TGTGCTAGTGGTCCCACAGGGAATAAGGGCGTATTGGTTGGGGGAGGGAATCAGCCCCAGCATTTT.

This clone appeared once. This rearrangement joins TRBV5-1 to TRBJ2-7; TRBD2 matches at 11 bases. Germline lookup yields CDR1 SGHRS and CDR2 YFSETQ. With 0 bases clipped from V and 3 bases from J, the junction kept 2 bases outside the gene matches. CDR3 length: 15 residues. The DNA of the CDR3 is TGCGCCAGCAGCTTGGGACTAGCGGGGAACTACGAGCAGTACGTC. As protein: CASSLGLAGNYEQYV.

This clone was detected a few times. The chain couples TRBV4-3 to TRBJ1-3; D may be TRBD1 (6 bases). Trimming cost V 1 base and J 3 bases, with 13 bases left between them. This CDR3 has 16 residues. CDR1 and CDR2 from the germline V gene are LGHNA and YSLEER. The CDR3 is CASSQALAGDGNTIYF. DNA for the CDR3: TGCGCCAGCAGCCAAGCTTTGGCAGGGGATGGAAACACCATATATTTT.

The chain is built from TRBV25-1 and TRBJ1-5; D may be TRBD1 (6 bases). The V end lost 6 bases, the J end lost 8 bases, and 14 bases lay between the germline ends. This CDR3 is 13 amino acids long. CDR1 and CDR2 from the germline V gene are MGHDK and SYGVNS. The CDR3 here is CASRSGTTEPQHF. Here the CDR3 DNA reads TGTGCCAGCAGATCGGGGACAACGGAGCCCCAGCATTTT.

The chain joins TRBV24-1 to TRBJ1-1; 9 positions agree with TRBD1. CDR3 length: 13 residues. Germline CDR1 reads KGHDR; CDR2 reads SFDVKD. Trimming cost V 10 bases and J 4 bases; bases outside gene matches: 6. The CDR3 region has the DNA TGTGCCACTAGACAGGGGGGTGGCACTGAAGCTTTCTTT. Translated, it gives CATRQGGGTEAFF.

V is TRBV30 and J is TRBJ2-1; 7 nucleotides line up with TRBD1. The ends lost 5 bases at V and 0 bases at J; junction bases unmatched: 7. The CDR3 extends over 15 amino acids. Germline CDR1 is GTSNPN and CDR2 is SVGIG (reference sequence). For the CDR3, the DNA is TGTGCCTGGGTGGACAGGCGAAGCTCCTACAATGAGCAGTTCTTC. It translates to CAWVDRRSSYNEQFF. Variable domain in full (rest from reference TRBV30 and TRBJ2-1): SQTIHQWPATLVQPVGSPLSLECTVEGTSNPNLYWYRQAAGRGLQLLFYSVGIGQISSEVPQNLSASRPQDRQFILSSKKLLLSDSGFYLCAWVDRRSSYNEQFFGPGTRLTVL.

The chain recombines TRBV9 with TRBJ2-3; 11 nucleotides match TRBD2. This CDR3 is built from 16 residues. In germline, CDR1 is SGDLS, CDR2 YYNGEE. J was trimmed by 1 base and V by 2 bases; bases with no gene match: 3. CDR3 bases: TGTGCCAGCAGCGTTGTTAGCGGGGGGGGCACAGATACGCAGTATTTT. Its protein product is CASSVVSGGGTDTQYF.